This is a list of T cell receptor beta chains from one sample in a study of blood T cell repertoires in COVID-19. Assay: immunoSEQ multiplex PCR; the TCRdb copy retains only in-frame clones and omits some. The profile shows more than 200,000 clones, around 90% of them singletons. Material for sequencing was PBMCs or T cells enriched from blood (not recorded which). These receptors all stem from a man in his thirties or forties in a cohort exposed to, infected with or recovered from COVID-19 (not recorded which). CDR3s include the opening cysteine and the closing phenylalanine or tryptophan. Each record gives: D gene, clone size, V gene, J gene, CDR3 protein, CDR3 DNA. D genes are given only for firm matches. The size entry is marked missing in some rows and otherwise reads once, few, many or a size class.

-	-	TRBV3-1/TRBV3-2	TRBJ2-5	CASSQDAVQSGTQYF	TGTGCCAGCAGCCAAGATGCAGTCCAGTCGGGGACCCAGTACTTC
-	-	TRBV5-1	TRBJ2-2	CASSLLGTTNTGELFF	TGCGCCAGCAGCTTGTTAGGGACAACGAACACCGGGGAGCTGTTTTTT
-	-	TRBV19	TRBJ2-7	CATGGFGYEQYF	TGTGCCACAGGTGGGTTTGGCTACGAGCAGTACTTC
TRBD1	-	TRBV25-1	TRBJ2-4	CASRGTVKNIQYF	TGTGCCAGCAGAGGGACAGTTAAAAACATTCAGTACTTC
TRBD2	-	TRBV27	TRBJ2-2	CASSLIRLAGKNTGELFF	TGTGCCAGCAGTTTGATTCGACTAGCGGGAAAGAACACCGGGGAGCTGTTTTTT
-	once	TRBV20-1	TRBJ2-7	CSASGRRGSYEQYF	TGCAGTGCTAGTGGTCGACGGGGATCCTACGAGCAGTACTTC
-	-	TRBV18	TRBJ1-1	CASSPLGGRDTEAFF	TGTGCCAGCTCACCGCTAGGGGGTAGGGACACTGAAGCTTTCTTT
-	-	TRBV5-6	TRBJ2-2	CASSLRGSTGELFF	TGTGCCAGCAGCTTGCGGGGTAGCACCGGGGAGCTGTTTTTT
-	-	TRBV5-5	TRBJ1-2	CASSMSGGYTF	TGTGCCAGCAGCATGTCGGGTGGCTACACCTTC
-	-	TRBV27	TRBJ2-7	CASSSGDLYEQYF	TGTGCCAGCAGTTCAGGGGACCTATACGAGCAGTACTTC
-	-	TRBV4-1	TRBJ2-4	CASSQDPRDIQYF	TGCGCCAGCAGCCAGGACCCGAGGGACATTCAGTACTTC
-	-	TRBV7-3	TRBJ2-3	CAPTSGRVPSTDTQYF	TGTGCCCCCACGTCTGGGCGGGTGCCTAGCACAGATACGCAGTATTTT
-	-	TRBV15	TRBJ1-2	CATSRDMAQAYGYTF	TGTGCCACCAGCAGAGATATGGCACAGGCCTATGGCTACACCTTC
TRBD2	-	TRBV5-4	TRBJ2-1	CASSFLAGTNNEQFF	TGTGCCAGCAGCTTTCTAGCGGGTACTAACAATGAGCAGTTCTTC
TRBD1	once	TRBV2	TRBJ1-4	CASSIGTENEKLFF	TGTGCCAGCAGCATCGGGACAGAAAATGAAAAACTGTTTTTT
TRBD2	-	TRBV14	TRBJ2-7	CASSQEGLAGLSYEQYF	TGTGCCAGCAGCCAAGAGGGACTAGCGGGACTTTCCTACGAGCAGTACTTC
TRBD1	-	TRBV18	TRBJ2-7	CASSPTGDEQYF	TGTGCCAGCTCACCAACAGGGGACGAGCAGTACTTC
TRBD2	-	TRBV6-5	TRBJ2-7	CASSAQLADYEQYF	TGTGCCAGCAGCGCTCAACTAGCGGACTACGAGCAGTACTTC
-	once	TRBV28	TRBJ1-2	CASSVRMDYGYTF	TGTGCCAGCAGTGTGAGGATGGACTATGGCTACACCTTC
-	-	TRBV3-1/TRBV3-2	TRBJ2-5	CASSQARGPRETQYF	TGTGCCAGCAGCCAAGCCAGGGGCCCGAGGGAGACCCAGTACTTC
-	-	TRBV4-2	TRBJ1-3	CASSQIVRLGANNGDTIYF	TGTGCCAGCAGCCAAATTGTGAGACTGGGGGCCAATAACGGGGACACCATATATTTT
-	-	TRBV14	TRBJ2-5	CASSPGNGWTQYF	TGTGCCAGCAGCCCAGGGAATGGATGGACCCAGTACTTC
-	-	TRBV28	TRBJ1-3	CASKFRPRDNAGNTIYF	TGTGCCAGCAAGTTTAGGCCACGGGACAACGCTGGAAACACCATATATTTT
TRBD1	-	TRBV4-1	TRBJ1-5	CASSQATLRTGYSNQPQHF	TGCGCCAGCAGCCAAGCCACCCTAAGGACAGGTTATAGCAATCAGCCCCAGCATTTT
-	-	TRBV19	TRBJ2-7	CASSIARGYEQYF	TGTGCCAGTAGTATCGCCCGGGGATACGAGCAGTACTTC
-	-	TRBV7-9	TRBJ2-1	CASSFQDNEQFF	TGTGCCAGCAGCTTTCAGGACAATGAGCAGTTCTTC
TRBD1	-	TRBV5-1	TRBJ2-1	CASSLGQGPYNEQFF	TGCGCCAGCAGCTTGGGACAGGGGCCCTACAATGAGCAGTTCTTC
-	-	TRBV5-4	TRBJ1-1	CASSLAGWGQGRLGTEAFF	TGTGCCAGCAGCTTGGCCGGATGGGGCCAGGGGAGATTGGGCACTGAAGCTTTCTTT
-	-	TRBV6-1	TRBJ2-7	CASSDLGETASSYEQYF	TGTGCCAGCAGTGACCTAGGAGAGACAGCTAGCTCCTACGAGCAGTACTTC
-	once	TRBV5-1	TRBJ1-2	CASSSSDSIGYTF	TGCGCCAGCAGCTCCTCGGACAGTATCGGCTACACCTTC
-	-	TRBV4-1	TRBJ2-1	CASTDAGGNEQFF	TGCGCCAGCACGGACGCGGGCGGGAATGAGCAGTTCTTC